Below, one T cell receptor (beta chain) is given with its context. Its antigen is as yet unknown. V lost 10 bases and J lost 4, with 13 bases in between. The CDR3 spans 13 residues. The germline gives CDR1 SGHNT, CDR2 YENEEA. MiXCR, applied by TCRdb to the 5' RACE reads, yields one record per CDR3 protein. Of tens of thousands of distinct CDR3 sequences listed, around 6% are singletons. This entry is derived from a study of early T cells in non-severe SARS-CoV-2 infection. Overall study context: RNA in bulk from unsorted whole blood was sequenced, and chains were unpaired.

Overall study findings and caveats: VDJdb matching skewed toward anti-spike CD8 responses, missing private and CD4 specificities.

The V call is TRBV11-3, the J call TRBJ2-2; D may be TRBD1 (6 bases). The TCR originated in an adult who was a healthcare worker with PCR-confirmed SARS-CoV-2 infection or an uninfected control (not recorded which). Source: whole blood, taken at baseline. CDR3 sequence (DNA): TGTGCCACAAACAGGGCGGGCACCGGGGAGCTGTTTTTT. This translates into CATNRAGTGELFF.